The text below deals with one T cell receptor (beta chain). The antigen remains unidentified. Sorting was done in triplicate for each CD8+ T cell subset (about 280,000 cells each). CD45RO-CCR7+CD27+CD95- was the phenotype of naive CD8+ T cells. The entry originates in a study of CXCR3-negative and CXCR3-positive naive CD8 T cells. Study-wide findings and caveats: CXCR3-positive naive cells carried more hydrophobic TRB CDR3s than CXCR3-negative naive cells did. Whereas both naive subsets had comparably high diversity, memory CD8+ cells had much lower diversity. Memory, not naive, CXCR3-negative and CXCR3-positive cells differed in TRBV-TRBJ usage.

CDR3 size: 15 residues. Preparation of TRB cDNA libraries relied on 5' RACE carrying UMI labels. One entry per CDR3 protein, without DNA, is what TCRdb gives after re-calling the 5' RACE reads. Its clone listing holds about 150,000 distinct CDR3 sequences. This clonotype was obtained from a human donor in good health. Some clones in this sample may be carry-over from other donors' samples. The gene calls are TRBV12-3 or TRBV12-4 and TRBJ2-2; TCRdb's D gene call, TRBD1, goes unchecked for lack of DNA. Sequences were obtained from naive CXCR3+ CD8+ T cells from blood. Noted subset: CD45RO-CCR7+CD27+CD95- naive CD8+ T cells expressing CXCR3 (TNR3+). CDR3 in amino acids: CASSVPGLYDGELFF.